This is a list of T cell receptor beta chains from one sample in a study of vaccination and CD4 T cells after COVID-19. From the PCR reads, TCRdb called clonotypes with MiXCR, one entry per CDR3 protein. The table includes about 18,000 distinct CDR3 sequences, 55% to 80% detected once. The sequencing used CD4+ T cells from blood, collected after SARS-CoV-2 vaccination. These receptors all stem from a human donor who had recovered from COVID-19. Each CDR3 is given with its conserved first and last residue. The order of the fields is clone size, J gene, D gene, V gene, CDR3 protein, CDR3 DNA. The D gene is left open where the match is weak. The size entry is marked missing in some rows and otherwise reads once, few, many or a size class.

NA,TRBJ1-3,TRBD1,TRBV7-8,CASSLDPGGSPGNTIYF,TGTGCCAGCAGCTTAGATCCAGGGGGTTCCCCTGGAAACACCATATATTTT
NA,TRBJ2-3,NA,TRBV5-1,CASRVGTDTQYF,TGCGCCAGCAGGGTTGGCACAGATACGCAGTATTTT
NA,TRBJ2-2,NA,TRBV6-4,CASSDSTSTGELFF,TGTGCTAGCAGTGACTCGACTAGCACCGGGGAGCTGTTTTTT
NA,TRBJ2-7,NA,TRBV12-3/TRBV12-4,CASSSRTLGEQYF,TGTGCCAGCAGCTCCCGGACCCTTGGCGAGCAGTACTTC
once,TRBJ1-6,TRBD1,TRBV30,CATGTVYNSPLHF,TGTGCCACCGGGACAGTCTATAATTCACCCCTCCACTTT
NA,TRBJ2-1,TRBD2,TRBV20-1,CSLDSGREQFF,TGCAGTCTTGATAGCGGGAGGGAGCAGTTCTTC
few,TRBJ1-5,TRBD1,TRBV25-1,CASSVIRDRVFSWNQPQHF,TGTGCCAGCAGTGTAATCCGGGACAGGGTATTTTCATGGAATCAGCCCCAGCATTTT
NA,TRBJ1-2,NA,TRBV28,CASSSTVGYTF,TGTGCCAGCAGTTCTACTGTCGGCTACACCTTC
NA,TRBJ2-2,TRBD1,TRBV20-1,CSVRTGPGELFF,TGCAGTGTTCGGACAGGGCCCGGGGAGCTGTTTTTT
few,TRBJ2-7,TRBD2,TRBV19,CASSISASGPYEQYF,TGTGCCAGTAGTATCTCTGCTAGCGGGCCTTACGAGCAGTACTTC
NA,TRBJ2-1,TRBD1,TRBV28,CASRTFGQGASEQFF,TGTGCCAGCAGGACTTTCGGACAGGGGGCTAGTGAGCAGTTCTTC
NA,TRBJ1-5,NA,TRBV10-3,CAISEGGGEQPQHF,TGTGCCATCAGTGAGGGCGGGGGAGAACAGCCCCAGCATTTT
NA,TRBJ2-3,TRBD2,TRBV18,CASSPTSGPTDTQYF,TGTGCCAGCTCACCTACTAGCGGGCCCACAGATACGCAGTATTTT
once,TRBJ2-7,NA,TRBV7-9,CASSSGLSGYYEQYF,TGTGCCAGCAGCTCCGGACTGTCGGGATACTACGAGCAGTACTTC
NA,TRBJ2-7,TRBD1,TRBV5-4,CASSLAYGTGDGEQYF,TGTGCCAGCAGCTTGGCCTATGGGACAGGGGACGGCGAGCAGTACTTC
NA,TRBJ2-2,TRBD2,TRBV27,CASSWGSGRAGTGELFF,TGTGCCAGCAGTTGGGGTAGCGGGAGGGCCGGTACCGGGGAGCTGTTTTTT
NA,TRBJ1-2,TRBD1,TRBV7-9,CASSSGQRGYTF,TGTGCCAGCAGCTCGGGACAGCGGGGCTACACCTTC
few,TRBJ2-7,TRBD1,TRBV19,CASSKDRGHYEQYF,TGTGCCAGTAGTAAGGACAGGGGGCACTACGAGCAGTACTTC
NA,TRBJ2-5,NA,TRBV7-8,CASSLALPSEAGGTQYF,TGTGCCAGCAGCTTAGCCCTGCCCTCAGAAGCGGGCGGGACCCAGTACTTC
NA,TRBJ2-7,TRBD1,TRBV7-2,CASSWDRVSYEQYF,TGTGCCAGCAGCTGGGACAGGGTGTCCTACGAGCAGTACTTC
NA,TRBJ1-3,NA,TRBV6-1,CASGKVGFSSGNTIYF,TGTGCCAGCGGAAAGGTTGGGTTCTCCTCTGGAAACACCATATATTTT
NA,TRBJ1-6,TRBD1,TRBV6-1,CASSEVWTGGGTLHF,TGTGCCAGCAGTGAAGTATGGACAGGGGGCGGCACCCTCCACTTT
NA,TRBJ1-1,NA,TRBV7-3,CASSRSREFEAFF,TGTGCCAGCAGCAGATCCAGGGAATTTGAAGCTTTCTTT
NA,TRBJ2-5,TRBD2,TRBV6-1,CASRTSGRAQETQYF,TGTGCCAGCAGGACTAGCGGGAGGGCCCAAGAGACCCAGTACTTC
NA,TRBJ1-6,NA,TRBV7-8,CASSLVLQTFNSPLHF,TGTGCCAGCAGCTTAGTTTTACAGACCTTCAATTCACCCCTCCACTTT
NA,TRBJ2-3,NA,TRBV6-4,CASTHSWITDTQYF,TGTGCCAGCACTCACTCCTGGATTACAGATACGCAGTATTTT
few,TRBJ2-2,TRBD2,TRBV24-1,CATSDYGLAVNTGELFF,TGTGCCACCAGTGATTACGGACTAGCGGTGAACACCGGGGAGCTGTTTTTT
NA,TRBJ1-2,NA,TRBV10-3,CAISENREIRGYTF,TGTGCCATCAGTGAAAACAGGGAGATTAGAGGATACACCTTC
NA,TRBJ2-1,TRBD2,TRBV30,CAWTSGSYREQFF,TGTGCCTGGACTAGCGGGAGTTATAGGGAGCAGTTCTTC
NA,TRBJ1-5,NA,TRBV2,CASRYTHSNQPQHF,TGTGCCAGCAGGTATACTCATAGCAATCAGCCCCAGCATTTT
few,TRBJ2-3,TRBD2,TRBV20-1,CSARGLAGAGDTQYF,TGCAGTGCTAGAGGACTAGCGGGAGCGGGTGATACGCAGTATTTT
NA,TRBJ2-6,NA,TRBV20-1,CSAKSEFANVLTF,TGCAGTGCTAAGTCGGAATTCGCCAACGTCCTGACTTTC
once,TRBJ1-5,NA,TRBV28,CASSLFSQPQHF,TGTGCCAGCAGTTTATTTTCTCAGCCCCAGCATTTT
NA,TRBJ2-5,NA,TRBV2,CASSASSARETQYF,TGTGCCAGCAGTGCGTCTAGCGCAAGAGAGACCCAGTACTTC
NA,TRBJ2-1,NA,TRBV3-1,CASSQEVSGNEQFF,TGTGCCAGCAGCCAAGAAGTGTCGGGTAATGAGCAGTTCTTC
few,TRBJ1-3,NA,TRBV6-2/TRBV6-3,CASSYSMARAGNTIYF,TGTGCCAGCAGTTACTCGATGGCCCGGGCTGGAAACACCATATATTTT
NA,TRBJ2-5,NA,TRBV2,CASSEGGGGGGETQYF,TGTGCCAGCAGTGAAGGTGGTGGAGGGGGAGGAGAGACCCAGTACTTC
few,TRBJ2-6,TRBD2,TRBV18,CASSPGGRRGANVLTF,TGTGCCAGCTCACCGGGGGGGAGACGTGGGGCCAACGTCCTGACTTTC
NA,TRBJ2-7,TRBD1,TRBV6-5,CASSYGGQFYEQYF,TGTGCCAGCAGTTACGGGGGACAGTTTTACGAGCAGTACTTC
NA,TRBJ2-5,TRBD1,TRBV6-1,CASRTTGDGTQYF,TGTGCCAGCAGGACGACAGGGGACGGGACCCAGTACTTC
NA,TRBJ2-7,NA,TRBV21-1,CASIEGDRAYEQYF,TGTGCCAGCATCGAGGGGGACAGGGCCTACGAGCAGTACTTC
NA,TRBJ2-1,NA,TRBV5-4,CASSDRTKSYNEQFF,TGTGCCAGCAGCGACAGAACTAAGTCCTACAATGAGCAGTTCTTC
NA,TRBJ1-3,TRBD1,TRBV7-9,CASSSDRGFSGNTIYF,TGTGCCAGCAGCAGCGACAGGGGATTCTCTGGAAACACCATATATTTT
NA,TRBJ2-7,NA,TRBV20-1,CSARDLLAPYEQYF,TGCAGTGCTAGAGATCTCCTAGCGCCCTACGAGCAGTACTTC
NA,TRBJ2-5,NA,TRBV6-5,CASSYSGPTQYF,TGTGCCAGCAGTTACTCAGGGCCTACCCAGTACTTC
NA,TRBJ1-1,NA,TRBV2,CASTDRLNTEAFF,TGTGCCAGCACGGACAGATTGAACACTGAAGCTTTCTTT
few,TRBJ1-5,NA,TRBV20-1,CSATGTNSNQPQHF,TGCAGTGCTACCGGGACAAATAGCAATCAGCCCCAGCATTTT
once,TRBJ2-3,NA,TRBV7-2,CASSLDPRTTDTQYF,TGTGCCAGCAGCTTAGACCCCCGGACTACAGATACGCAGTATTTT
NA,TRBJ2-7,TRBD1,TRBV5-1,CASSSRTGPSEQYF,TGCGCCAGCAGCTCTCGGACAGGGCCGAGCGAGCAGTACTTC
NA,TRBJ2-4,NA,TRBV20-1,CSARDQDPQDKNIQYF,TGCAGTGCTAGAGATCAGGACCCGCAGGACAAAAACATTCAGTACTTC
NA,TRBJ2-3,NA,TRBV20-1,CSARPREVGQYF,TGCAGTGCTAGGCCTAGGGAGGTGGGGCAGTATTTT
NA,TRBJ1-5,NA,TRBV28,CASSISIWGATDSNQPQHF,TGTGCCAGCAGTATATCAATTTGGGGGGCAACGGATAGCAATCAGCCCCAGCATTTT
few,TRBJ1-2,NA,TRBV27,CASSLVRGYGYTF,TGTGCCAGCAGTTTAGTAAGAGGCTATGGCTACACCTTC
once,TRBJ1-2,NA,TRBV6-1,CASSPAGRSYGYTF,TGTGCCAGCAGTCCCGCCGGCAGATCCTATGGCTACACCTTC
few,TRBJ1-5,TRBD1,TRBV7-9,CASSLHPTGTGKSLSQPQHF,TGTGCCAGCAGCTTACACCCAACCGGGACAGGGAAGTCCTTGAGTCAGCCCCAGCATTTT
NA,TRBJ1-1,NA,TRBV19,CASSMGQGRAGNTEAFF,TGTGCCAGTAGTATGGGTCAGGGGCGCGCCGGGAACACTGAAGCTTTCTTT
NA,TRBJ1-2,NA,TRBV20-1,CSARPSSYGYTF,TGCAGTGCTAGGCCCAGTTCCTATGGCTACACCTTC
NA,TRBJ1-6,NA,TRBV6-1,CASSEVSPLHF,TGTGCCAGCAGTGAAGTTTCACCCCTCCACTTT
NA,TRBJ2-7,TRBD2,TRBV20-1,CSAGTRGVPYEQYF,TGCAGTGCTGGGACTAGAGGTGTCCCCTACGAGCAGTACTTC
NA,TRBJ1-1,NA,TRBV7-9,CASSFEGRNTEAFF,TGTGCCAGCAGCTTTGAGGGGAGGAACACTGAAGCTTTCTTT